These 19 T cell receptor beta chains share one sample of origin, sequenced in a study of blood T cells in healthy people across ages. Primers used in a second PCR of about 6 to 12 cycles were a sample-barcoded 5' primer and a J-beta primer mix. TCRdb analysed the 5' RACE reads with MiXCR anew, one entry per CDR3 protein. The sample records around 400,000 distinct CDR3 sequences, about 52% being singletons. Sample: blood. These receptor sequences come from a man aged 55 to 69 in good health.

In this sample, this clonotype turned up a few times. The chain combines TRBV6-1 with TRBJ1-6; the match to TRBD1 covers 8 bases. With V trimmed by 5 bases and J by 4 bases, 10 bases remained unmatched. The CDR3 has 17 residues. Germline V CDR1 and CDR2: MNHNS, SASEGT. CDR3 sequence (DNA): TGTGCCAGCAGTCCAGACCTCGACAGGGGATATAATTCACCCCTCCACTTT. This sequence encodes CASSPDLDRGYNSPLHF.

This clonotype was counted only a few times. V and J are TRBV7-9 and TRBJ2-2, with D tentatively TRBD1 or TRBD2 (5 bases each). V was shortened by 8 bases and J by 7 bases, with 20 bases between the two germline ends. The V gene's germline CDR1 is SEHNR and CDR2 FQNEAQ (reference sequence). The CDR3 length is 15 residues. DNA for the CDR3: TGTGCCAGCGCTCGGGCACCTACTAGGGGCGGGGAGCTGTTTTTT. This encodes CASARAPTRGGELFF.

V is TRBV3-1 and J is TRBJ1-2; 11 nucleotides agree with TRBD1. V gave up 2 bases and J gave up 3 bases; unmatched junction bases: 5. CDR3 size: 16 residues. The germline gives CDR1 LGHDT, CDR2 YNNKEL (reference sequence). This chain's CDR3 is CASSQSWDRGDYGYTF. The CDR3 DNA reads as TGTGCCAGCAGCCAATCCTGGGACAGGGGGGACTATGGCTACACCTTC.

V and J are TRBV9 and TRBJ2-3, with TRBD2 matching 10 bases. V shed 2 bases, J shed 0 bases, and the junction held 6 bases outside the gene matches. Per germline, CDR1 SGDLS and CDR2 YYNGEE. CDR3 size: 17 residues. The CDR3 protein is CASSVDLAGASTDTQYF. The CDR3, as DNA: TGTGCCAGCAGCGTGGACCTAGCGGGGGCTAGCACAGATACGCAGTATTTT.

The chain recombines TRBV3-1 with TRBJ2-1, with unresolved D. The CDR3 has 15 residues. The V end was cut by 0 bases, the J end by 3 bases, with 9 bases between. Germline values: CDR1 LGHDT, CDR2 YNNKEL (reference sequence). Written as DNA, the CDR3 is TGTGCCAGCAGCCAAGAACCACAGCACTACAATGAGCAGTTCTTC. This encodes CASSQEPQHYNEQFF.

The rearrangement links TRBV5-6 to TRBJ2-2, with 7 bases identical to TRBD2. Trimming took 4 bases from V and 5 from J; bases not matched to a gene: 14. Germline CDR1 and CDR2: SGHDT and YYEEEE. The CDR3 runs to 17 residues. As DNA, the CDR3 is TGTGCCAGCAGCCCCCCCGGGCTAGCGGTTTCAACCGGGGAGCTGTTTTTT. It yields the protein CASSPPGLAVSTGELFF.

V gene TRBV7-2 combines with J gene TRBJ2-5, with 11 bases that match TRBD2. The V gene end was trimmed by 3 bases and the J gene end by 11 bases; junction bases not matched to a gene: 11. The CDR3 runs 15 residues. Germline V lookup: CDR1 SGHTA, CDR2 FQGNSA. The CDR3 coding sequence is TGTGCCAGCAGCTTTGAAATACTAGCGGGGGTAGAGCAGTACTTC. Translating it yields CASSFEILAGVEQYF.

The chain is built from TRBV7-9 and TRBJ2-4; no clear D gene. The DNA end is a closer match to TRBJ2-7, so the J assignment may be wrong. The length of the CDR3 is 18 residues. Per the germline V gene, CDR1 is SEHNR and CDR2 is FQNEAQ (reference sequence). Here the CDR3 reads CASSLRPLQGPSFYEQYF. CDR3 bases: TGTGCCAGCAGCTTACGGCCCCTACAAGGCCCTTCCTTCTACGAGCAGTACTTC.

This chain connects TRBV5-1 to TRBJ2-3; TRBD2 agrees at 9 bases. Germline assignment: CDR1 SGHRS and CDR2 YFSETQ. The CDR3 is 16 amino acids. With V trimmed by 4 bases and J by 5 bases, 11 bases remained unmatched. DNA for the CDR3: TGCGCCAGCAGCCCACTGAGCGGGGGGCCAGGAGATACGCAGTATTTT. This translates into CASSPLSGGPGDTQYF.

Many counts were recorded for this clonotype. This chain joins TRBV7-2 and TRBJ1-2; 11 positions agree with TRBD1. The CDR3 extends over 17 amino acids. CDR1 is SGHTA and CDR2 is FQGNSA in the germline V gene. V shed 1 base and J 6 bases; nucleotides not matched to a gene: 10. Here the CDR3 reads CASSLGGWTGGGNGYTF. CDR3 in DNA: TGTGCCAGCAGCTTAGGGGGGTGGACAGGGGGCGGAAATGGCTACACCTTC.

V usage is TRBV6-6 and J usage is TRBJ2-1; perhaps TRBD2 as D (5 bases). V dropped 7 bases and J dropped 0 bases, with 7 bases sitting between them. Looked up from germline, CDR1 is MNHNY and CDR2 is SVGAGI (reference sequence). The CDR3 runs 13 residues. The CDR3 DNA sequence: TGTGCCAGCATAGACTACTCCTACAATGAGCAGTTCTTC. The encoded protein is CASIDYSYNEQFF.

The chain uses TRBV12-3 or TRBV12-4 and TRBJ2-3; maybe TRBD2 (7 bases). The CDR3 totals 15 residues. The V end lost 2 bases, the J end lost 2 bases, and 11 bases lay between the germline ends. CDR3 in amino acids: CASSLTGGPTDTQYF. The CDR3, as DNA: TGTGCCAGCAGTTTAACGGGGGGCCCCACAGATACGCAGTATTTT.

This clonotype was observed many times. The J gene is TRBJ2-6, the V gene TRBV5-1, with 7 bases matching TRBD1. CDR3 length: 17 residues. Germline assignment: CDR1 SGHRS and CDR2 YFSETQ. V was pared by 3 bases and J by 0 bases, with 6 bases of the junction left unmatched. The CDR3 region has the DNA TGCGCCAGCAGCTGGCGACAGGGAAGCTCTGGGGCCAACGTCCTGACTTTC. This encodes CASSWRQGSSGANVLTF.

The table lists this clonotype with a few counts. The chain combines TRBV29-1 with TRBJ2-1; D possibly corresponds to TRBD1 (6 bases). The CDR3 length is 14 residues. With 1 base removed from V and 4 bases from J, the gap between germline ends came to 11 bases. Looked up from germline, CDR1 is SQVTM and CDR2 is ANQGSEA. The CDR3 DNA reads TGCAGCGTTGAAGGGGGGCAGGCTTACAATGAGCAGTTCTTC. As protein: CSVEGGQAYNEQFF.

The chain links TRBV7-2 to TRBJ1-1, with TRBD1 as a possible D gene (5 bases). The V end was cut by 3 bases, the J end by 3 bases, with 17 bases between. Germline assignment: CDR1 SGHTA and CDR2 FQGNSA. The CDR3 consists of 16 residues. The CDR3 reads CASSFLPRVRDTEAFF. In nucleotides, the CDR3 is TGTGCCAGCAGCTTCTTACCCAGGGTTAGGGACACTGAAGCTTTCTTT.

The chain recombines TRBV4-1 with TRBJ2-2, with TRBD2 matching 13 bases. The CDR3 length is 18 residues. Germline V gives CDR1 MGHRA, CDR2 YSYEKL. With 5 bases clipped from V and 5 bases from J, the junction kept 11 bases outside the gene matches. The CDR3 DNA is TGCGCCAGCAGCAGAGGACCGACTAGCGGGGGGTATACCGGGGAGCTGTTTTTT. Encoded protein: CASSRGPTSGGYTGELFF.

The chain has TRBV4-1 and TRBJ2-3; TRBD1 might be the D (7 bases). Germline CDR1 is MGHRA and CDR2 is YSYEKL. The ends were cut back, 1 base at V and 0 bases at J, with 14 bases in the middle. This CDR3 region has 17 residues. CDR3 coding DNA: TGCGCCAGCAGCCAAGCAGGGGGGCGACCCAGCACAGATACGCAGTATTTT. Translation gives CASSQAGGRPSTDTQYF.

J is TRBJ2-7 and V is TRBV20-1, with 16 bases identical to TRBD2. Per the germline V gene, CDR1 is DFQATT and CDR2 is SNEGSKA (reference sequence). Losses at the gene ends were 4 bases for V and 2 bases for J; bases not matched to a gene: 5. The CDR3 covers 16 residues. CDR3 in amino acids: CSANWGTSGRAYEQYF. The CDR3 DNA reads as TGCAGTGCTAACTGGGGGACTAGCGGGAGGGCCTACGAGCAGTACTTC.

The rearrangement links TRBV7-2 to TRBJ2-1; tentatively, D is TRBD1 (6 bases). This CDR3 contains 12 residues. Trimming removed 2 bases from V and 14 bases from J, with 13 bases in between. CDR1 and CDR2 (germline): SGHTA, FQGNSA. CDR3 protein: CASSLRGGVKFF. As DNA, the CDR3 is TGTGCCAGCAGCTTACGAGGGGGAGTCAAGTTCTTC.